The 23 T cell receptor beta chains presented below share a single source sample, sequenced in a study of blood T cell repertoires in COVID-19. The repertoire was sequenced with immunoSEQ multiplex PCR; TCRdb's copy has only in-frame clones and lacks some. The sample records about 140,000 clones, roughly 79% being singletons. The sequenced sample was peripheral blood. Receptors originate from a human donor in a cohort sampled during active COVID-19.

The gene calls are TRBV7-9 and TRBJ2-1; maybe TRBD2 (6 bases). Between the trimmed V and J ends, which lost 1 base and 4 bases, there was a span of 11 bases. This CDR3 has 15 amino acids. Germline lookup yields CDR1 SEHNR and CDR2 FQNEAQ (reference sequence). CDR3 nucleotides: TGTGCCAGCAGCTTAGGTCCGACTAGTTACAATGAGCAGTTCTTC. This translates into CASSLGPTSYNEQFF.

The CDR3 loop is CASIPAGVENTGELFF. The CDR3 DNA sequence: TGTGCCAGCATCCCGGCGGGGGTAGAGAACACCGGGGAGCTGTTTTTT. The chain carries TRBV28 and TRBJ2-2; TRBD2 agrees at 7 bases. Per the germline V gene, CDR1 is MDHEN and CDR2 is SYDVKM. This CDR3 has 16 amino acids. The V gene end was trimmed by 7 bases and the J gene end by 1 base; junction bases not matched to a gene: 9.

CDR3: CASSPPTGERNTGELFF. CDR3 in DNA: TGTGCCAGCTCACCGCCTACAGGGGAGCGCAACACCGGGGAGCTGTTTTTT. V usage is TRBV18 and J usage is TRBJ2-2; 7 bases map to TRBD1. Germline-derived CDR1 and CDR2 are KGHSH and LQKENI. V shed 3 bases and J 2 bases; nucleotides not matched to a gene: 9. CDR3 length: 17 residues.

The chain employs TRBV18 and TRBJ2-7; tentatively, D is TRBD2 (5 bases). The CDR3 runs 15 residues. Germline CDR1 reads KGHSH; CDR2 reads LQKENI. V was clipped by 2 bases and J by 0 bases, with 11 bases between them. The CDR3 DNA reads TGTGCCAGCTCACCAAGAGCGGAGAGCTCCTACGAGCAGTACTTC. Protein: CASSPRAESSYEQYF.

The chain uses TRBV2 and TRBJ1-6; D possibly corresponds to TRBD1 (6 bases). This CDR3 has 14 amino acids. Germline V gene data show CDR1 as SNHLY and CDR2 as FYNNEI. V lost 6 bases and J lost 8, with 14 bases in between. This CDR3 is CASRYRAGDSPLHF. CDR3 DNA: TGTGCCAGCAGGTACAGGGCTGGGGATTCACCCCTCCACTTT. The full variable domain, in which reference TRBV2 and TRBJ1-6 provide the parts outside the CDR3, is EPEVTQTPSHQVTQMGQEVILRCVPISNHLYFYWYRQILGQKVEFLVSFYNNEISEKSEIFDDQFSVERPDGSNFTLKIRSTKLEDSAMYFCASRYRAGDSPLHFGNGTRLTVT.

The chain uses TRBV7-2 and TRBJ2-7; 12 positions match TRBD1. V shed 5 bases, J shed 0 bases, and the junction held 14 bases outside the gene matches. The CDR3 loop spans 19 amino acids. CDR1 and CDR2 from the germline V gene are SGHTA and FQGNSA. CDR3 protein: CASSPGTGGVLLFSYEQYF. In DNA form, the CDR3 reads TGTGCCAGCAGCCCGGGGACAGGGGGCGTTCTTTTGTTCTCCTACGAGCAGTACTTC.

The CDR3 loop is CASSYPAGYLDEQFF. Here the CDR3 DNA reads TGTGCCAGCAGTTACCCCGCGGGTTACCTCGATGAGCAGTTCTTC. V and J are TRBV6-2 or TRBV6-3 and TRBJ2-1, with D possibly TRBD2 on 5 matching bases. CDR1 is MNHEY and CDR2 is SVGEGT in the germline V gene. Trimming shortened V by 2 bases and J by 8 bases, and 16 bases separated the two germline ends. The CDR3 contains 15 residues.

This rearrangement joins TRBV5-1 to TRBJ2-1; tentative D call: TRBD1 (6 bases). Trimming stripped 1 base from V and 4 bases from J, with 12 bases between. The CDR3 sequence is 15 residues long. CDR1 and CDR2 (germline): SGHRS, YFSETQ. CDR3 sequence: CASSLSGQPYNEQFF. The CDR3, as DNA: TGCGCCAGCAGCTTGAGCGGACAGCCTTACAATGAGCAGTTCTTC. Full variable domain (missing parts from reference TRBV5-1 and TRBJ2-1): KAGVTQTPRYLIKTRGQQVTLSCSPISGHRSVSWYQQTPGQGLQFLFEYFSETQRNKGNFPGRFSGRQFSNSRSEMNVSTLELGDSALYLCASSLSGQPYNEQFFGPGTRLTVL.

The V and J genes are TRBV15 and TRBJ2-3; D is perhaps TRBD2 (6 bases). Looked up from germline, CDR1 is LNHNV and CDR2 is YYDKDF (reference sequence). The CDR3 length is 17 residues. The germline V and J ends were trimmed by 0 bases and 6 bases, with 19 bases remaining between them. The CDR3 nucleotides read TGTGCCACCAGCAGAGATTGGGGGACTGGGTCAGGCGATACGCAGTATTTT. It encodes CATSRDWGTGSGDTQYF.

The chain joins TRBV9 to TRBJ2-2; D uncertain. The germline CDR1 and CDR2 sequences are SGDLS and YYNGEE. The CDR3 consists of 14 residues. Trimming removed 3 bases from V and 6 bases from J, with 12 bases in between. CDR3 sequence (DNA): TGTGCCAGCAGCGATCGAGTGGTCCCCGGGGAGCTGTTTTTT. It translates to CASSDRVVPGELFF.

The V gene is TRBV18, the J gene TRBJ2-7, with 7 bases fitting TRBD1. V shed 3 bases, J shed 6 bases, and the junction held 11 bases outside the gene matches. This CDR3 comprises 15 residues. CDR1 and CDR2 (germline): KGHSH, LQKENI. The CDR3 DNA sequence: TGTGCCAGCTCACCTACAACAGGGGCGGTGATCGAGCAGTACTTC. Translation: CASSPTTGAVIEQYF.

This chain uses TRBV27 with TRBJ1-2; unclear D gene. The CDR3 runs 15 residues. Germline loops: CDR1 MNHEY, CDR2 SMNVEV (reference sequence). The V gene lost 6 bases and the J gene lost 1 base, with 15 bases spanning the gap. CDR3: CASSPEMRVNYGYTF. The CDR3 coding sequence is TGTGCCAGCAGCCCGGAGATGCGGGTTAACTATGGCTACACCTTC.

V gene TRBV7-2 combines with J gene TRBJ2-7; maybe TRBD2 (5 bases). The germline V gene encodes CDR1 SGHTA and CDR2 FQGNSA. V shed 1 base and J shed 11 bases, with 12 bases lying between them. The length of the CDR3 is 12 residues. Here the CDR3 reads CASSLEGVRKYF. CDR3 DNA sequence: TGTGCCAGCAGCTTAGAGGGAGTCCGAAAGTACTTC.

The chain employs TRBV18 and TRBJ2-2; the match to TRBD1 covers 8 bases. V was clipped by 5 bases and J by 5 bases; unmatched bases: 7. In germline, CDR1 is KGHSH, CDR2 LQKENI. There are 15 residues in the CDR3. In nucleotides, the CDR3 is TGTGCCAGCTCAAGCCTCCGGGACAGGACCGGGGAGCTGTTTTTT. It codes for CASSSLRDRTGELFF. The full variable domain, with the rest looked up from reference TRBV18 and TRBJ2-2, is NAGVMQNPRHLVRRRGQEARLRCSPMKGHSHVYWYRQLPEEGLKFMVYLQKENIIDESGMPKERFSAEFPKEGPSILRIQQVVRGDSAAYFCASSSLRDRTGELFFGEGSRLTVL.

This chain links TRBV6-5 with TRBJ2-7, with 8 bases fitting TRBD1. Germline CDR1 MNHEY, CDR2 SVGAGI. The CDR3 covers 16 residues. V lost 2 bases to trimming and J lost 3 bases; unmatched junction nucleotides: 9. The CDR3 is CASSYGSGGSNYEQYF. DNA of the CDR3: TGTGCCAGCAGTTACGGCTCAGGGGGCTCGAACTACGAGCAGTACTTC.

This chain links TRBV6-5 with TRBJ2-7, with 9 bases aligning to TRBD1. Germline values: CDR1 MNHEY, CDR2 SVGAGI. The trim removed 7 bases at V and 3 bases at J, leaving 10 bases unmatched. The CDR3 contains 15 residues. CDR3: CASTQPGQGVYEQYF. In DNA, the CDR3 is TGTGCCAGCACCCAACCGGGACAGGGTGTCTACGAGCAGTACTTC.

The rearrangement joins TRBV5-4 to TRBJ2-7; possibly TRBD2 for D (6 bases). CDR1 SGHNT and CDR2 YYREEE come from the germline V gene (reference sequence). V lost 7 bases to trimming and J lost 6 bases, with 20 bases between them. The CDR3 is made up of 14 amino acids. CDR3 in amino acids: CASATGGVGSEQYF. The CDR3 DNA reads TGTGCCAGCGCCACCGGCGGGGTAGGGTCCGAGCAGTACTTC.

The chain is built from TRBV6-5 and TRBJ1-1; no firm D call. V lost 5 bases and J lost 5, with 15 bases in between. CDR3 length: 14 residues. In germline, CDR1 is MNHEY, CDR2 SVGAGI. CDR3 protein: CASSRPGGSTEAFF. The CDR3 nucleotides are TGTGCCAGCAGTCGGCCAGGAGGAAGTACTGAAGCTTTCTTT.

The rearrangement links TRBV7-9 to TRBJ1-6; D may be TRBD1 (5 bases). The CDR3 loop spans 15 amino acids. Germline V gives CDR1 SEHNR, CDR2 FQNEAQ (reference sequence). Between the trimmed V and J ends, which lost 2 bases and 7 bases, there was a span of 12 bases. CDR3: CASSLQGPRNSPLHF. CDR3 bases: TGTGCCAGCAGCTTACAGGGCCCTAGGAATTCACCCCTCCACTTT.

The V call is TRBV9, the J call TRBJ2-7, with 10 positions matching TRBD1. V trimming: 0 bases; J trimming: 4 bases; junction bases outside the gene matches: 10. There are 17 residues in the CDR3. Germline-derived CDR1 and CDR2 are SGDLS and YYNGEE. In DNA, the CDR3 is TGTGCCAGCAGCGTAGGGACAGGGGGTCCCCTCCTATACGAGCAGTACTTC. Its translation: CASSVGTGGPLLYEQYF.

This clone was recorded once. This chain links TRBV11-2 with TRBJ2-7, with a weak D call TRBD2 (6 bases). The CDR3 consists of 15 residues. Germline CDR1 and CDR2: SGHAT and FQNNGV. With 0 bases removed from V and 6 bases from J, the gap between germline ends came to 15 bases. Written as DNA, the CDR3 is TGTGCCAGCAGCTTAGACCTCCCCCTAGCGCTCGAGCAGTACTTC. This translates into CASSLDLPLALEQYF.

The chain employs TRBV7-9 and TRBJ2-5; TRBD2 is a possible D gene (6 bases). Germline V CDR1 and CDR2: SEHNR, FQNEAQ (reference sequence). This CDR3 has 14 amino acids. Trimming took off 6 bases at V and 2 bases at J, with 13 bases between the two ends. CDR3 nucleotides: TGTGCCAGCAGGCTCTTGGGGGGACAAGAGACCCAGTACTTC. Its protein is CASRLLGGQETQYF.

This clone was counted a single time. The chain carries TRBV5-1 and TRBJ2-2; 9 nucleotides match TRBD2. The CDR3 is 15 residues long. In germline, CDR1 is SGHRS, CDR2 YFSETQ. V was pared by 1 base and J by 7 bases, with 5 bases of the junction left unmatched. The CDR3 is CASSLPLAGSGELFF. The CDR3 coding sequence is TGCGCCAGCAGCTTGCCTCTAGCGGGAAGCGGGGAGCTGTTTTTT.